The T cell receptor beta chain described here comes from a study of blood T cell repertoires in COVID-19. About the study: The samples span acute and convalescent COVID-19 from the United States, Italy and Spain. PBMCs, B-cell-depleted T cells, or T cells provided the cDNA or gDNA that made up the material.

In the authors' workflow: Reference gene primer amplification in the assay estimated nucleated cell counts. Here immunoSEQ multiplex PCR was the method, and the copy in TCRdb shows in-frame clones only, minus some. V and J calls and clone size are given by that table; D and trimming were obtained from the DNA. The sample lists over 80,000 clones; around 87% were seen once. The V and J ends lost 6 bases and 4 bases, in that order; junction bases with no gene match: 13. The germline V gene encodes CDR1 MDHEN and CDR2 SYDVKM. The CDR3 is made up of 17 amino acids. The receptor's source is a human donor in a cohort sampled during active COVID-19. The chain carries TRBV28 and TRBJ2-1; 9 bases fit TRBD1. The specimen was peripheral blood. The CDR3 is CASSYTDPGQGYNEQFF. The CDR3 bases are TGTGCCAGCAGCTACACTGACCCGGGACAGGGTTACAATGAGCAGTTCTTC.